These 17 T cell receptor beta chains were sequenced from one sample in a study of blood T cell repertoires in COVID-19 (dated by TCRdb to 2020 to 2022). Libraries were made using the immunoSEQ multiplex PCR assay. The source is immuneACCESS, and TCRdb retained only in-frame sequences with V and J called. Part of the clones is not carried over; for the studies checked, unresolved V genes explain less than half of this, and the remainder is unexplained. For this sample there are under 45,000 clones; around 85% appear just once. 5.4% of the sample is taken by the ten largest. The sample taken for sequencing was peripheral blood. Receptor source: a man between 45 and 60 years old with active COVID-19.

CDR3 in amino acids: CASSLIAGGSTDTQYF. The DNA for the CDR3 is TGTGCCAGCAGCCTAATAGCGGGAGGGAGCACAGATACGCAGTATTTT. The chain has TRBV7-6 and TRBJ2-3; 11 bases are shared with TRBD2. V trimming: 5 bases; J trimming: 0 bases; junction bases outside the gene matches: 4. This CDR3 spans 16 amino acids. CDR1 and CDR2 (germline): SGHVS, FNYEAQ.

V and J are TRBV18 and TRBJ1-4; D call uncertain. The CDR3 is made up of 14 amino acids. Looked up from germline, CDR1 is KGHSH and CDR2 is LQKENI. Trimming cost V 4 bases and J 3 bases, with 9 bases left between them. CDR3 nucleotide sequence: TGTGCCAGCTCACGAGGAGGAGCTAATGAAAAACTGTTTTTT. Translating it yields CASSRGGANEKLFF.

The chain uses TRBV28 and TRBJ1-2; 8 bases align to TRBD1. In germline, CDR1 is MDHEN, CDR2 SYDVKM. Trimming cost V 2 bases and J 0 bases; bases outside gene matches: 5. The CDR3 extends over 16 amino acids. The CDR3 here is CASSLKGQEANYGYTF. The DNA for the CDR3 is TGTGCCAGCAGTTTAAAGGGACAGGAGGCTAACTATGGCTACACCTTC.

The CDR3 loop is CASSQTSPRDTQYF. The CDR3 DNA is TGCGCCAGCAGCCAGACTAGCCCGAGGGATACGCAGTATTTT. The chain couples TRBV5-1 to TRBJ2-3, with 7 bases aligning to TRBD2. The germline V gene encodes CDR1 SGHRS and CDR2 YFSETQ. This CDR3 region has 14 residues. V lost 4 bases, J lost 6 bases, and 8 bases stayed unmatched.

This chain joins TRBV7-2 and TRBJ2-1; 7 bases are a match to TRBD2. This CDR3 is 15 amino acids long. V dropped 7 bases and J dropped 8; count of bases not matched to a gene: 14. Germline V gives CDR1 SGHTA, CDR2 FQGNSA. CDR3 in amino acids: CASTPGGGRGDEQFF. CDR3 nucleotide sequence: TGTGCCAGCACCCCCGGTGGCGGGAGAGGCGATGAGCAGTTCTTC.

V and J are TRBV11-2 and TRBJ2-2; D remains unclear. The CDR3 is made up of 14 amino acids. The V gene lost 7 bases and the J gene lost 5 bases, with 14 bases spanning the gap. Germline V lookup: CDR1 SGHAT, CDR2 FQNNGV. CDR3 protein: CASNGRRETGELFF. The CDR3 nucleotides are TGTGCCAGCAACGGTAGAAGAGAAACCGGGGAGCTGTTTTTT.

The CDR3 loop reads CATSDRISTGELFF. CDR3 coding DNA: TGTGCCACCAGTGATCGTATATCCACCGGGGAGCTGTTTTTT. The chain combines TRBV24-1 with TRBJ2-2, with D uncertain. V lost 3 bases and J lost 4, with 8 bases in between. This CDR3 has 14 residues. Germline CDR1 is KGHDR and CDR2 is SFDVKD.

This chain connects TRBV7-9 to TRBJ1-2; TRBD1 is a possible D gene (5 bases). In germline, CDR1 is SEHNR, CDR2 FQNEAQ (reference sequence). V was clipped by 7 bases and J by 1 base, with 13 bases between them. The CDR3 runs 14 residues. The CDR3 sequence is CASTLVQGNYGYTF. The CDR3 coding sequence is TGTGCCAGCACATTAGTCCAGGGTAACTATGGCTACACCTTC.

The rearrangement uses TRBV30 and TRBJ2-1, with D perhaps TRBD1 (6 bases). The V end lost 1 base, the J end lost 7 bases, and 8 bases lay between the germline ends. This CDR3 spans 12 amino acids. Germline assignment: CDR1 GTSNPN and CDR2 SVGIG (reference sequence). DNA of the CDR3: TGTGCCTGGAGTGGGGGGCCTAATGAGCAGTTCTTC. Amino acids: CAWSGGPNEQFF. Drawing the rest from reference TRBV30 and TRBJ2-1, the complete variable domain is SQTIHQWPATLVQPVGSPLSLECTVEGTSNPNLYWYRQAAGRGLQLLFYSVGIGQISSEVPQNLSASRPQDRQFILSSKKLLLSDSGFYLCAWSGGPNEQFFGPGTRLTVL.

CDR3 bases: TGTGCCAGTAGGGGACAGGGGTTGACTAATGAAAAACTGTTTTTT. This translates into CASRGQGLTNEKLFF. This sequence joins TRBV19 and TRBJ1-4, with TRBD1 identical over 10 bases. V dropped 6 bases and J dropped 2; count of bases not matched to a gene: 3. CDR3 length equals 15 residues. Germline V CDR1 and CDR2: LNHDA, SQIVND (reference sequence).

The V call is TRBV7-9, the J call TRBJ2-4; D is unclear. The CDR3 loop spans 17 amino acids. Per germline, CDR1 SEHNR and CDR2 FQNEAQ (reference sequence). V was clipped by 5 bases and J by 5 bases, with 22 bases between them. Here the CDR3 reads CASSENRGIAGENIQYF. CDR3 in DNA: TGTGCCAGCAGCGAAAACCGAGGCATCGCCGGAGAAAACATTCAGTACTTC. Based on the CDR3 plus reference TRBV7-9 and TRBJ2-4, the full variable domain is DTGVSQNPRHKITKRGQNVTFRCDPISEHNRLYWYRQTLGQGPEFLTYFQNEAQLEKSRLLSDRFSAERPKGSFSTLEIQRTEQGDSAMYLCASSENRGIAGENIQYFGAGTRLSVL.

This chain uses TRBV18 with TRBJ1-6, with TRBD1 as a possible D gene (5 bases). The V gene's germline CDR1 is KGHSH and CDR2 LQKENI. Trimming pared 5 bases from V and 0 bases from J, leaving 5 bases between. This CDR3 comprises 14 residues. CDR3 nucleotides: TGTGCCAGCTCAGACAGCTCCTATAATTCACCCCTCCACTTT. Translating it yields CASSDSSYNSPLHF.

This chain connects TRBV6-2 or TRBV6-3 to TRBJ2-3, with TRBD2 identical over 9 bases. Germline CDR1 MNHEY, CDR2 SVGEGT. Trimming at V came to 5 bases and at J to 5 bases, leaving 11 bases not matched to a gene. This CDR3 has 16 residues. This chain's CDR3 is CASSRGLARTGDTQYF. The DNA of the CDR3 is TGTGCCAGCAGTCGGGGACTAGCTCGGACGGGAGATACGCAGTATTTT.

The chain links TRBV6-6 to TRBJ2-1; D might be TRBD2 (6 bases). The V end was cut by 2 bases, the J end by 5 bases, with 16 bases between. Germline CDR1 MNHNY, CDR2 SVGAGI (reference sequence). The CDR3 has 16 residues. In DNA, the CDR3 is TGTGCCAGCAGTTACGGTCCCGGGAGCTTCAACAATGAGCAGTTCTTC. This encodes CASSYGPGSFNNEQFF.

The chain recombines TRBV5-5 with TRBJ2-6, with 7 bases lining up with TRBD1. Germline CDR1 and CDR2: SGHKS and YYEKEE (reference sequence). The CDR3 totals 18 residues. J gave up 0 bases and V 0 bases, and 6 bases lay outside the gene matches. For the CDR3, the DNA is TGTGCCAGCAGCTTGGCCTCGGGACAGATCTCTGGGGCCAACGTCCTGACTTTC. As protein: CASSLASGQISGANVLTF.

The chain carries TRBV6-2 or TRBV6-3 and TRBJ2-1, with D possibly TRBD2 on 5 matching bases. Per the germline V gene, CDR1 is MNHEY and CDR2 is SVGEGT. This CDR3 is 14 amino acids long. V lost 6 bases and J lost 9, with 18 bases in between. The chain's CDR3 is CASSPGVSYGEQFF. The DNA of the CDR3 is TGTGCCAGCAGCCCCGGGGTGAGTTATGGTGAGCAGTTCTTC.

The chain employs TRBV28 and TRBJ2-7, with 15 bases matching TRBD2. The V gene's germline CDR1 is MDHEN and CDR2 SYDVKM. The length of the CDR3 is 17 residues. Trimming took 4 bases from V and 1 from J; bases not matched to a gene: 5. DNA for the CDR3: TGTGCCAGCAGTTCGGGACTAGCGGGAGGCCAGTCCTACGAGCAGTACTTC. This encodes CASSSGLAGGQSYEQYF.